What follows are 11 T cell receptor beta chains derived from one specimen sequenced in a study of T-cell reconstitution after alpha-beta-depleted transplantation in children. As it was prepared, the TCRbeta library received unique molecular identifiers. TCRdb redid the calling of the PCR reads with MiXCR, one entry per CDR3 protein. The sample lists about 170,000 distinct CDR3 sequences; over 8.5% were seen once. The sequencing used PBMCs, collected before TCRalphabeta/CD19-depleted stem cell transplant. Receptors were obtained from a boy between 2 and 10 years old with acute myeloid leukemia, due to receive a stem cell transplant.

This clonotype has at least ten counts. Its ends do not fully match the called genes, so a read error is possible. This chain connects TRBV14 to TRBJ2-7; D is unclear. CDR1 and CDR2 (germline): SGHDN, FVKESK. The CDR3 extends over 12 amino acids. The CDR3 loop is CASSLGVYEQYF. The CDR3 DNA is TGCGCCAGCAGCTTGGGCGTCTACGAGCAGTACTTC.

This clonotype was counted many times. The chain joins TRBV12-3 or TRBV12-4 to TRBJ2-2; 11 bases align to TRBD2. The CDR3 covers 17 residues. V was pared by 7 bases and J by 5 bases, with 12 bases of the junction left unmatched. The CDR3 is CASTSPLAGVRTGELFF. For the CDR3, the DNA is TGTGCCAGCACATCCCCACTAGCGGGAGTGAGGACCGGGGAGCTGTTTTTT.

This clonotype was counted at least ten times. The chain couples TRBV7-2 to TRBJ1-2; TRBD1 is a possible D gene (5 bases). The ends were cut back, 2 bases at V and 3 bases at J, with 10 bases in the middle. Germline values: CDR1 SGHTA, CDR2 FQGNSA. The CDR3 has 14 amino acids. The CDR3 coding sequence is TGTGCCAGCAGCTTAAAAGGGGTCGACTATGGCTACACCTTC. It is translated as CASSLKGVDYGYTF.

This clonotype was counted at least ten times. The chain is built from TRBV4-2 and TRBJ2-1; D perhaps matches TRBD2 (5 bases). Germline assignment: CDR1 LGHNA and CDR2 YNFKEQ. Trimming removed 5 bases at V and 3 bases at J, with 8 bases between. This CDR3 has 13 amino acids. The CDR3 sequence: CASSVGDYNEQFF. DNA of the CDR3: TGTGCCAGCAGCGTCGGGGACTACAATGAGCAGTTCTTC.

This clonotype has at least ten counts. The chain carries TRBV20-1 and TRBJ2-4; D is uncertain. In germline, CDR1 is DFQATT, CDR2 SNEGSKA (reference sequence). This CDR3 has 13 amino acids. Deletions cut 2 bases from V and 0 bases from J, with 5 bases between. This CDR3 is CSARLLAKNIQYF. Here the CDR3 DNA reads TGCAGTGCTAGACTACTAGCCAAAAACATTCAGTACTTC.

This clonotype has a handful of counts. The rearrangement uses TRBV7-2 and TRBJ2-6; D not resolved. CDR3 length: 16 amino acids. The V end lost 3 bases, the J end lost 4 bases, and 13 bases lay between the germline ends. Germline CDR1 reads SGHTA; CDR2 reads FQGNSA. CDR3 in amino acids: CASSFQGIAGANVLTF. CDR3 bases: TGTGCCAGCAGCTTTCAAGGGATAGCCGGGGCCAACGTCCTGACTTTC.

This clonotype was counted many times. The chain combines TRBV5-6 with TRBJ1-2, with D possibly matching TRBD1 (6 bases). Per the germline V gene, CDR1 is SGHDT and CDR2 is YYEEEE. This CDR3 spans 15 amino acids. V was clipped by 4 bases and J by 8 bases, with 21 bases between them. The chain's CDR3 is CASSRPNRALGGYTF. DNA for the CDR3: TGTGCCAGCAGCCGACCTAACAGGGCTTTAGGCGGCTACACCTTC.

The CDR3 loop reads CASSSGTGTDTQYF. For the CDR3, the DNA is TGTGCCAGCAGCTCGGGGACGGGCACAGATACGCAGTATTTT. The genes are TRBV7-3 and TRBJ2-3; the D call may be TRBD1 or TRBD2 (5 bases each). The CDR3 length is 14 residues. Germline CDR1 SGHTA, CDR2 FQGTGA. Trimming removed 4 bases from V and 1 base from J, with 9 bases in between. Looking up the rest from reference TRBV7-3 and TRBJ2-3 gives the full variable domain: GAGVSQTPSNKVTEKGKYVELRCDPISGHTALYWYRQSLGQGPEFLIYFQGTGAADDSGLPNDRFFAVRPEGSVSTLKIQRTERGDSAVYLCASSSGTGTDTQYFGPGTRLTVL.

A word on this clonotype: A much larger clone lies one base from this, so it may be a read error. The chain uses TRBV25-1 and TRBJ2-1; D is unresolved. This CDR3 is 13 amino acids long. Germline CDR1 is MGHDK and CDR2 is SYGVNS. Trimming shortened V by 10 bases and J by 5 bases, and 15 bases separated the two germline ends. The CDR3 coding sequence is TGTGCCATAACGCCTCCTGGGCACAATGAGCAGTTCTTC. Translated: CAITPPGHNEQFF.

This clonotype was detected ten times or more. The chain recombines TRBV2 with TRBJ2-2; 8 bases are a match to TRBD2. This CDR3 region has 14 residues. V trimming: 1 base; J trimming: 7 bases; junction bases outside the gene matches: 2. Per germline, CDR1 SNHLY and CDR2 FYNNEI. The CDR3 region is CASSEGRGVGELFF. CDR3 DNA: TGTGCCAGCAGTGAAGGGCGGGGGGTCGGGGAGCTGTTTTTT.

This clonotype was observed at least ten times. The chain recombines TRBV20-1 with TRBJ2-7, with 7 nucleotides matching TRBD1. Germline V gene data show CDR1 as DFQATT and CDR2 as SNEGSKA (reference sequence). Trimming at V came to 3 bases and at J to 4 bases, leaving 12 bases not matched to a gene. The CDR3 has 15 residues. The CDR3 is CSASVPGQLYYEQYF. The DNA for the CDR3 is TGCAGTGCTAGCGTCCCGGGACAGCTATATTACGAGCAGTACTTC.